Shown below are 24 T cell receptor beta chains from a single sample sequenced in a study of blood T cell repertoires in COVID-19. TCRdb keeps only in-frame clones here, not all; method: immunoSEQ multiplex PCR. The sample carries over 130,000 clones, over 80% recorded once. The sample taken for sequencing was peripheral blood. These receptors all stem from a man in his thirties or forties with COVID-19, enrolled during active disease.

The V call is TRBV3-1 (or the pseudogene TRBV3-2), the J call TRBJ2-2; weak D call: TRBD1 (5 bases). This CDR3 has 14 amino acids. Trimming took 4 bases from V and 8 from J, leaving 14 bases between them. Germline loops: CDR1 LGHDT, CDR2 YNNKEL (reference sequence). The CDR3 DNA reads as TGTGCCAGCAGCCGGGGCTTACAGCGAGGGGAGCTGTTTTTT. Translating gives CASSRGLQRGELFF.

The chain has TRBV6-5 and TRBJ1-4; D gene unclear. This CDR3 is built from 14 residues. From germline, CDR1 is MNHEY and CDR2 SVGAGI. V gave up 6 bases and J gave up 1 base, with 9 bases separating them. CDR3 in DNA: TGTGCCAGCAGGGTAGGCGGAACTAATGAAAAACTGTTTTTT. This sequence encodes CASRVGGTNEKLFF.

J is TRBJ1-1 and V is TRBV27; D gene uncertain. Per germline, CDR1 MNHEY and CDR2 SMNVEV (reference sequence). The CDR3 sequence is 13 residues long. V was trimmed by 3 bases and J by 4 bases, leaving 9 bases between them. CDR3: CASSFREVTEAFF. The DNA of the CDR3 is TGTGCCAGCAGTTTTAGGGAGGTCACTGAAGCTTTCTTT.

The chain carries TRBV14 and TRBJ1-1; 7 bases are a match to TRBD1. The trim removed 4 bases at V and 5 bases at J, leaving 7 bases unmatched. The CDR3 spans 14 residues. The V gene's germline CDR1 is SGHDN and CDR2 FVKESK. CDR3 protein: CASSLGTAGTEAFF. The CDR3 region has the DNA TGTGCCAGCAGCCTCGGGACAGCCGGGACTGAAGCTTTCTTT. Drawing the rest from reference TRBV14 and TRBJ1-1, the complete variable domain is EAGVTQFPSHSVIEKGQTVTLRCDPISGHDNLYWYRRVMGKEIKFLLHFVKESKQDESGMPNNRFLAERTGGTYSTLKVQPAELEDSGVYFCASSLGTAGTEAFFGQGTRLTVV.

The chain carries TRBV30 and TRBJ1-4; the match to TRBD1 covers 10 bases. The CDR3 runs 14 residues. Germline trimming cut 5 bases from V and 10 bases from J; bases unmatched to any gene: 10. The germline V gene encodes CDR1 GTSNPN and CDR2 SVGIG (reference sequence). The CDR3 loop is CAWGQGVTGGKLFF. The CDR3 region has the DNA TGTGCCTGGGGACAGGGGGTGACCGGAGGAAAACTGTTTTTT. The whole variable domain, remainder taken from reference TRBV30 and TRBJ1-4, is SQTIHQWPATLVQPVGSPLSLECTVEGTSNPNLYWYRQAAGRGLQLLFYSVGIGQISSEVPQNLSASRPQDRQFILSSKKLLLSDSGFYLCAWGQGVTGGKLFFGSGTQLSVL.

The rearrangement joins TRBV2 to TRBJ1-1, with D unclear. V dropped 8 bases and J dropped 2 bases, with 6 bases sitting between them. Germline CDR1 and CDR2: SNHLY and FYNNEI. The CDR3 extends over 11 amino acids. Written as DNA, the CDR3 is TGTGCCAGCGCAGGAAACACTGAAGCTTTCTTT. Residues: CASAGNTEAFF.

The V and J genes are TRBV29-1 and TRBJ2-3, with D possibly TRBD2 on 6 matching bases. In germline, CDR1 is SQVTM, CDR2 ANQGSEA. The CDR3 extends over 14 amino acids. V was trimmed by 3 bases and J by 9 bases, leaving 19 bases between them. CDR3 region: CSVEGGPTTETQYF. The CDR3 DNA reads TGCAGCGTTGAGGGGGGACCTACTACTGAAACGCAGTATTTT.

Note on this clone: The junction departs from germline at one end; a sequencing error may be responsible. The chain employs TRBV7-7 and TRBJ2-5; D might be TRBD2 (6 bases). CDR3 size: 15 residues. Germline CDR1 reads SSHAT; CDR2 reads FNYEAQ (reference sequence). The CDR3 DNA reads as TGTGCTAGCAGCTTAGCCGCTAGCGCCCTAGAGACCCAGTACTTC. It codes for CASSLAASALETQYF.

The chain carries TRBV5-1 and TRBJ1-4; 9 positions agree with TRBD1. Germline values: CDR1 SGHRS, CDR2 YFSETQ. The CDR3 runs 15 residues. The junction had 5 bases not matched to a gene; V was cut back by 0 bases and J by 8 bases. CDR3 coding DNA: TGCGCCAGCAGCTTGGGCCAGGGGACAGGGGAAAAACTGTTTTTT. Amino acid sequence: CASSLGQGTGEKLFF.

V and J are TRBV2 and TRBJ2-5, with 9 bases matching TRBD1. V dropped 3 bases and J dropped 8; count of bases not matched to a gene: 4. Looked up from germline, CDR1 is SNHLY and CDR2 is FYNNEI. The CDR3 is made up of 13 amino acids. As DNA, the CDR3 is TGTGCCAGCAGTGATAGACAGGGGGTAACCCAGTACTTC. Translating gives CASSDRQGVTQYF.

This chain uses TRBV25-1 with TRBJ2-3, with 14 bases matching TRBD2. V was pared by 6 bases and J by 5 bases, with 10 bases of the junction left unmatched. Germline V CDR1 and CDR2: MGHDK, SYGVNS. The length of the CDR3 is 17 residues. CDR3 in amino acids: CASSPRGLAGAVDTQYF. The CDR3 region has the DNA TGTGCCAGCAGCCCTAGGGGACTAGCGGGAGCGGTAGATACGCAGTATTTT.

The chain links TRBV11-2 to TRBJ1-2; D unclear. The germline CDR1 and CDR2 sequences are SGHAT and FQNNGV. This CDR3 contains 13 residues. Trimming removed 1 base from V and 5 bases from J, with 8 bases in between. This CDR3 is CASSLVAGYGYTF. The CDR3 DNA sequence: TGTGCCAGCAGCTTAGTCGCGGGGTATGGCTACACCTTC.

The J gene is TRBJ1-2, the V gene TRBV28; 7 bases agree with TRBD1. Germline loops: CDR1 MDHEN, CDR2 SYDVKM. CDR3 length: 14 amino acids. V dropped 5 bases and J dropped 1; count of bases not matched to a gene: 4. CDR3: CASSPRDSNYGYTF. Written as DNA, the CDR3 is TGTGCCAGCAGTCCCAGGGACAGTAACTATGGCTACACCTTC.

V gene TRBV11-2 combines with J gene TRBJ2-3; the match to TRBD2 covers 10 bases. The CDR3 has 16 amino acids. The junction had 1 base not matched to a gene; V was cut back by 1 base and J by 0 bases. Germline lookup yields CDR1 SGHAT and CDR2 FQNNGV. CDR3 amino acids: CASSLGTSGSTDTQYF. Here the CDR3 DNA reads TGTGCCAGCAGCTTAGGGACTAGCGGAAGCACAGATACGCAGTATTTT. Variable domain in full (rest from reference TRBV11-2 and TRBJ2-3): EAGVAQSPRYKIIEKRQSVAFWCNPISGHATLYWYQQILGQGPKLLIQFQNNGVVDDSQLPKDRFSAERLKGVDSTLKIQPAKLEDSAVYLCASSLGTSGSTDTQYFGPGTRLTVL.

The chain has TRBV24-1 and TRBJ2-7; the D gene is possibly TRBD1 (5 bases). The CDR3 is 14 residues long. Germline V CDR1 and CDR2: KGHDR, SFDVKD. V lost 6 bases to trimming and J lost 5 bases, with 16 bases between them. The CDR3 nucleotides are TGTGCCACCAGTACGACAGAGACTCCCGACGAGCAGTACTTC. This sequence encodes CATSTTETPDEQYF.

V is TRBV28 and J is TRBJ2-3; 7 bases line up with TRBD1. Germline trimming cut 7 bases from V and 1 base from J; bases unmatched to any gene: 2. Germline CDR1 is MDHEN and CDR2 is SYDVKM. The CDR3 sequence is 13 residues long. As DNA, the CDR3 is TGTGCCAGCAAGGGGGCCGGCACAGATACGCAGTATTTT. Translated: CASKGAGTDTQYF.

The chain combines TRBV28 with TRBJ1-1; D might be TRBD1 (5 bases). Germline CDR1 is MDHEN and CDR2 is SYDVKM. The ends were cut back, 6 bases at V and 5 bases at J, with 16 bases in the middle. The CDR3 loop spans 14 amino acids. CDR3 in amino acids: CASRAPVKGTEAFF. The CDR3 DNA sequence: TGTGCCAGCAGGGCTCCGGTGAAGGGGACTGAAGCTTTCTTT.

CDR3 loop: CASSQASGPYNEQFF. The DNA for the CDR3 is TGTGCCAGCAGCCAAGCGAGCGGCCCCTACAATGAGCAGTTCTTC. V is TRBV4-2 and J is TRBJ2-1; a possible D gene is TRBD2 (5 bases). Trimming removed 1 base at V and 2 bases at J, with 9 bases between. Germline V CDR1 and CDR2: LGHNA, YNFKEQ. The CDR3 consists of 15 residues.

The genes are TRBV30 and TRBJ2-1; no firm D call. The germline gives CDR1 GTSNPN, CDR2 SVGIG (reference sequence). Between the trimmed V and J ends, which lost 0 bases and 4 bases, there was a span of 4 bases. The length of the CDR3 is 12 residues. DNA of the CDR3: TGTGCCTGGAGTGTACAGTACAATGAGCAGTTCTTC. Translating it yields CAWSVQYNEQFF.

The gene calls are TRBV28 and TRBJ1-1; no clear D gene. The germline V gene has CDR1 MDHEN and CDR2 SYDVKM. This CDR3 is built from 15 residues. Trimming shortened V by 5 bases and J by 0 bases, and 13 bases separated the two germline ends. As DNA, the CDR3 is TGTGCCAGCAGTCCTCCCCAGGTTATGAACACTGAAGCTTTCTTT. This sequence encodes CASSPPQVMNTEAFF.

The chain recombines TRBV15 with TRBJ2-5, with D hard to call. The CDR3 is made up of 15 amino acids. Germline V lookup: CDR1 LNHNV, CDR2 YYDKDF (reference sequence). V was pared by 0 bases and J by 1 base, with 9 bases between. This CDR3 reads CATSRDRGTQETQYF. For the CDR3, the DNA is TGTGCCACCAGCAGAGATCGAGGAACCCAAGAGACCCAGTACTTC.

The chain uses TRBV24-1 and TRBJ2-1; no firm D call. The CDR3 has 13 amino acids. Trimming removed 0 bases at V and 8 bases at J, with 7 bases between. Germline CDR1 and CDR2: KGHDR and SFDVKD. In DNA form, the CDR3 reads TGTGCCACCAGTGATTTGCGAGGCGATGAGCAGTTCTTC. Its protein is CATSDLRGDEQFF.

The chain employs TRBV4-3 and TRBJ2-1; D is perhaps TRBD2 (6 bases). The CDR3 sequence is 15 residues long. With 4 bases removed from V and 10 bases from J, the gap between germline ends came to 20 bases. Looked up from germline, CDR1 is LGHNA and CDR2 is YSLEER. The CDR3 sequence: CASSLVGTAPKEQFF. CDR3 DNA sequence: TGCGCCAGCAGCCTCGTCGGGACTGCCCCCAAAGAGCAGTTCTTC.

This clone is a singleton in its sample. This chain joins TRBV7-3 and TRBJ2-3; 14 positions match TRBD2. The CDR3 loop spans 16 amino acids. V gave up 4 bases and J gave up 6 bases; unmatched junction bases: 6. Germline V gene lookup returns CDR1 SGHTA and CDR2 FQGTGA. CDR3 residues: CASSSETSGRADTQYF. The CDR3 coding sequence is TGTGCCAGCAGCTCCGAGACTAGCGGGAGGGCGGATACGCAGTATTTT.